Included here is one T cell receptor beta chain sequence, with context. This clone was picked up a small number of times. This clone's antigen is unknown. No base-level quality is on record; no much larger clone is a single base apart. The collaborating institutions used their own protocols to collect whole blood in K2EDTA tubes. For TCRbeta analysis, collaborators shipped samples in one of three forms: frozen whole blood, isolated PBMCs, or DNA extracted from either of those sample types. Via the germline V gene, CDR1 is MNHEY and CDR2 SVGEGT. From its cysteine to its phenylalanine, the CDR3 spans 13 amino acids. The DNA shown is the 39-base CDR3, in frame from base 1. V gives up 0 bases and J gives up 8 bases, and the segment between their germline ends measures 8 bases. TCRbeta CDR3 regions were amplified from genomic DNA using the immunoSEQ Assay, a bias-controlled multiplex PCR. Turning to the authors' computational methods: The number of nucleated cells in each sample was estimated by amplification of reference gene primers within the assay. To quantify the absolute abundance of each unique TCRbeta CDR3 rearrangement, sequence reads were collapsed and filtered. For each sample, productive Simpson clonality was calculated as the square root of Simpson's diversity index across productive rearrangements. TCRdb took this table from immuneACCESS and kept in-frame rearrangements with V and J called. Such tables lack part of the clones; where checked against another copy, unresolved V genes explain under half of the gap, and the rest is unexplained. V and J calls and clone size are those listed in that table; D and trimming were worked out from the DNA. Across this sample there are about 140,000 clones, with approximately 80% seen only once. Approximately 6.1% of the sample is in the top ten clones.

The sample is drawn from a study of blood T cell repertoires in COVID-19 (dated by TCRdb to between 2020 and 2021). In the study overall: Samples covering the acute and convalescent phases of COVID-19 were provided by collaborators in the United States, Italy and Spain. The prospective study material was composed of cDNA or gDNA derived from T cells, B-cell-depleted T cells, or PBMCs. Deeply sampled blood TCRbeta repertoires from subjects exposed to, actively infected with, or recovered from COVID-19 were included in the dataset. The repertoires were made available in a free public database intended to serve as a resource for research on the immune response to SARS-CoV-2. Samples came from the ongoing ImmuneRACE study (first 160 participants) plus 1,254 subjects from 6 global collaborators. Sample metadata almost always included a de-identified subject ID, COVID-19 status, age in years and sex. Where available, HLA class I and class II types were taken from metadata supplied by the sample provider and were not determined by assay-based typing. Overall study results and their limits: The quantity of clinical and demographic metadata differed by source and by participant and was supplied without curation.

The chain was built from TRBV6-2 or TRBV6-3 and TRBJ2-1; no D segment can be confidently identified. This TCR came from a human donor in a cohort sampled during active COVID-19. Input material: peripheral blood. The bases are TGTGCCAGCAGTTACTCGAATAGATATGAGCAGTTCTTC. Its coded protein is CASSYSNRYEQFF.